The 14 T cell receptor beta chains presented below share a single source sample, sequenced in a study of glioma-infiltrating T cells. Using RNA template, CDR3s of TCR alpha and beta were amplified with iRepertoire arm-PCR. TCRdb recomputed calls from the multiplex PCR reads with MiXCR, one row per CDR3 protein. The sample holds over 130,000 distinct CDR3 sequences, about two fifths seen once. The sequencing input was glioma tissue, nonneoplastic brain tissue, or PBMCs (not recorded which). Every receptor here comes from a human donor with low-grade glioma or glioblastoma, undergoing nonglioma brain surgery, or in good health (not recorded which).

This clonotype was seen more than once but under ten times. J is TRBJ2-1 and V is TRBV6-1, with D tentatively TRBD2 (5 bases). The CDR3 runs to 12 residues. The germline gives CDR1 MNHNS, CDR2 SASEGT. V was pared by 8 bases and J by 15 bases, with 20 bases between. CDR3 in amino acids: CASGDRDVGLFF. The DNA for the CDR3 is TGTGCCAGCGGCGACCGGGATGTCGGGTTGTTCTTC.

This clonotype was detected ten times or more. The genes are TRBV6-1 and TRBJ2-3; 10 bases agree with TRBD2. Germline-derived CDR1 and CDR2 are MNHNS and SASEGT. This CDR3 is 18 amino acids long. V lost 3 bases and J lost 0; bases outside the gene matches: 9. In nucleotides, the CDR3 is TGTGCCAGCAGTGATCGCCCTGGACTAGCGGCTAGCACAGATACGCAGTATTTT. Translation: CASSDRPGLAASTDTQYF.

This rearrangement joins TRBV7-9 to TRBJ1-5; a possible D gene is TRBD1 (5 bases). Germline values: CDR1 SEHNR, CDR2 FQNEAQ (reference sequence). The CDR3 length is 16 residues. The ends were cut back, 5 bases at V and 1 base at J, with 15 bases in the middle. This chain's CDR3 is CASSQRPGMSNQPQHF. The DNA of the CDR3 is TGTGCCAGCAGCCAACGTCCAGGGATGAGCAATCAGCCCCAGCATTTT.

This clonotype was found a few times. J is TRBJ2-3 and V is TRBV20-1, with 7 bases that match TRBD2. The germline gives CDR1 DFQATT, CDR2 SNEGSKA (reference sequence). V shed 3 bases, J shed 5 bases, and the junction held 8 bases outside the gene matches. This CDR3 is built from 14 residues. Here the CDR3 reads CSASWAGALDTQYF. CDR3 coding DNA: TGCAGTGCTAGCTGGGCGGGAGCGTTAGATACGCAGTATTTT.

This chain uses TRBV14 with TRBJ1-5; D uncertain. The CDR3 length is 12 residues. In germline, CDR1 is SGHDN, CDR2 FVKESK. V shed 5 bases and J shed 3 bases, with 5 bases lying between them. As DNA, the CDR3 is TGTGCCAGCAGCGCTTTCAATCAGCCCCAGCATTTT. It specifies CASSAFNQPQHF.

This clonotype has more than one count but fewer than ten. V is TRBV2 and J is TRBJ2-3; D might be TRBD1 or TRBD2, each matching 6 bases. Germline CDR1 reads SNHLY; CDR2 reads FYNNEI. The CDR3 runs 14 residues. V was trimmed by 10 bases and J by 0 bases, leaving 14 bases between them. The CDR3 nucleotides read TGTGCCACATTACGGGGGCTCAGCACAGATACGCAGTATTTT. The encoded protein is CATLRGLSTDTQYF.

This chain connects TRBV20-1 to TRBJ2-1, with D unresolved. CDR3 length equals 15 residues. Germline values: CDR1 DFQATT, CDR2 SNEGSKA (reference sequence). Trimming removed 0 bases from V and 4 bases from J, with 13 bases in between. CDR3 protein: CSARDPGRPYNEQFF. As DNA, the CDR3 is TGCAGTGCTAGAGATCCCGGACGGCCATACAATGAGCAGTTCTTC.

The genes are TRBV6-2 or TRBV6-3 and TRBJ2-7; D ambiguous. The CDR3 extends over 12 amino acids. V lost 6 bases, J lost 7 bases, and 13 bases lay in between. The V gene's germline CDR1 is MNHEY and CDR2 SVGEGT. The CDR3 DNA follows: TGTGCCAGCAGGCGGTTTAACAATGAGCAGTACTTC. Protein: CASRRFNNEQYF.

Comment on this clonotype: Its ends do not fully match the called genes, so a read error is possible. The chain links TRBV6-2 or TRBV6-3 to TRBJ2-7; D is possibly TRBD1 or TRBD2 (5 bases each). Germline lookup yields CDR1 MNHEY and CDR2 SVGEGT. This CDR3 comprises 16 residues. The CDR3 loop reads CACSADPGRLTWEQYF. Written as DNA, the CDR3 is TGTGCCTGCAGTGCAGACCCGGGACGCTTGACGTGGGAGCAGTACTTC.

This clonotype was seen a few times. This sequence joins TRBV6-1 and TRBJ1-1; maybe TRBD1 (5 bases). This CDR3 has 15 residues. Deletions cut 6 bases from V and 0 bases from J, with 14 bases between. The germline V gene has CDR1 MNHNS and CDR2 SASEGT. The CDR3 DNA reads TGTGCCAGCAGCCCCCTGACAGAGATGAACACTGAAGCTTTCTTT. It is translated as CASSPLTEMNTEAFF.

The chain carries TRBV28 and TRBJ1-2, with a tentative D call TRBD1 (6 bases). The length of the CDR3 is 15 residues. From germline, CDR1 is MDHEN and CDR2 SYDVKM. Trimming pared 4 bases from V and 0 bases from J, leaving 12 bases between. Here the CDR3 DNA reads TGTGCCAGCAGTTCAAAACAGGGTTCTAACTATGGCTACACCTTC. It translates to CASSSKQGSNYGYTF.

The genes are TRBV15 and TRBJ2-1; TRBD2 matches 13 bases. The V and J ends lost 1 base and 6 bases, in that order; junction bases with no gene match: 0. This CDR3 contains 15 residues. CDR1 and CDR2 from the germline V gene are LNHNV and YYDKDF (reference sequence). CDR3 region: CATSRGTSGSNEQFF. The CDR3 bases are TGTGCCACCAGCAGAGGGACTAGCGGGAGCAATGAGCAGTTCTTC.

In the case of this clonotype: Lacking the conserved final phenylalanine or tryptophan, this CDR3 likely reflects a read error. The rearrangement uses TRBV7-9 and TRBJ2-1; 7 nucleotides match TRBD2. The V and J ends lost 8 bases and 0 bases, in that order; junction bases with no gene match: 4. The CDR3 is 14 residues long. Per germline, CDR1 SEHNR and CDR2 FQNEAQ (reference sequence). The CDR3 bases are TGTGCCAGCCACTGGACTAGCTCCTACAATGAGCAGTTCTTA. This sequence encodes CASHWTSSYNEQFL.

The chain employs TRBV20-1 and TRBJ2-7, with D uncertain. Looked up from germline, CDR1 is DFQATT and CDR2 is SNEGSKA (reference sequence). The CDR3 is 13 residues long. Between the trimmed V and J ends, which lost 0 bases and 7 bases, there was a span of 13 bases. The CDR3 loop is CSARDRYYEEQYF. The CDR3 coding sequence is TGCAGTGCTAGAGACAGATACTACGAGGAGCAGTACTTC.